The 30 T cell receptor beta chains in this list originate from one sample, sequenced in a study of shared clonotypes between healthy human individuals. Clones were read by immunoSEQ multiplex PCR, and TCRdb kept only the in-frame ones, dropping some. The data show approximately 980,000 clones, about three quarters seen once. The sample comprised memory CD4+ T cells sorted from blood. Subset specified: CD45RA-negative fraction. All receptors derive from a man aged 18-30 years in good health.

This sequence joins TRBV10-3 and TRBJ2-7, with 9 bases fitting TRBD2. The CDR3 is 15 amino acids. The J segment lost 5 bases and the V segment lost 3 bases, leaving 8 bases of the junction unmatched. Germline V gene data show CDR1 as ENHRY and CDR2 as SYGVKD. The CDR3 nucleotides are TGTGCCATCAGTGAAGGACTAGCGATAACCCACGAGCAGTACTTC. Protein sequence: CAISEGLAITHEQYF.

Turning to this clone: An end of the junction differs from the germline gene, which may be a read error. The J gene is TRBJ2-5, the V gene TRBV6-1; 7 nucleotides agree with TRBD2. The V gene's germline CDR1 is MNHNS and CDR2 SASEGT. CDR3 length equals 9 residues. CDR3 coding DNA: TGCAGAGCGGGGGAGACCCAGTACTTC. Its translation is CRAGETQYF.

The sample holds one count of this clone. This chain links TRBV19 with TRBJ2-5; 12 positions agree with TRBD1. This CDR3 has 14 amino acids. Germline trimming cut 4 bases from V and 5 bases from J; bases unmatched to any gene: 2. The germline V gene encodes CDR1 LNHDA and CDR2 SQIVND (reference sequence). CDR3 protein: CASSKGQGAETQYF. The DNA for the CDR3 is TGTGCCAGTAGTAAGGGACAGGGGGCCGAGACCCAGTACTTC. Based on the CDR3 plus reference TRBV19 and TRBJ2-5, the full variable domain is DGGITQSPKYLFRKEGQNVTLSCEQNLNHDAMYWYRQDPGQGLRLIYYSQIVNDFQKGDIAEGYSVSREKKESFPLTVTSAQKNPTAFYLCASSKGQGAETQYFGPGTRLLVL.

The genes are TRBV15 and TRBJ1-4; 7 positions agree with TRBD1. The germline V gene has CDR1 LNHNV and CDR2 YYDKDF (reference sequence). The CDR3 totals 15 residues. With V trimmed by 0 bases and J by 6 bases, 4 bases remained unmatched. The CDR3 is CATSRDRDSHEKLFF. Here the CDR3 DNA reads TGTGCCACCAGCAGAGACCGGGACAGCCATGAAAAACTGTTTTTT.

The chain carries TRBV30 and TRBJ2-1; D possibly matches TRBD1 or TRBD2 (5 bases each). Trimming took 5 bases from V and 0 from J, leaving 14 bases between them. CDR1 is GTSNPN, CDR2 SVGIG, per germline (reference sequence). The CDR3 has 15 residues. CDR3 DNA: TGTGCCTGGTCCGAGGGGCTTGGCTCCTACAATGAGCAGTTCTTC. Translated, it gives CAWSEGLGSYNEQFF.

J is TRBJ2-3 and V is TRBV5-6; 8 bases are a match to TRBD1. The CDR3 extends over 14 amino acids. The ends lost 4 bases at V and 4 bases at J; junction bases unmatched: 5. The V gene's germline CDR1 is SGHDT and CDR2 YYEEEE. CDR3 nucleotide sequence: TGTGCCAGCAGCCGAGGACAGGGCGCAGATACGCAGTATTTT. It is translated as CASSRGQGADTQYF. The entire variable domain, with the rest obtained from reference TRBV5-6 and TRBJ2-3, is as follows: DAGVTQSPTHLIKTRGQQVTLRCSPKSGHDTVSWYQQALGQGPQFIFQYYEEEERQRGNFPDRFSGHQFPNYSSELNVNALLLGDSALYLCASSRGQGADTQYFGPGTRLTVL.

This clone was recorded at least ten times. The chain has TRBV11-2 and TRBJ2-1; no definite D call. Trimming left V 1 base short and J 5 bases short, with 12 bases between. The CDR3 length is 15 residues. Germline values: CDR1 SGHAT, CDR2 FQNNGV. DNA for the CDR3: TGTGCCAGCAGCTTAGGTAAGAACTTAAACAATGAGCAGTTCTTC. This sequence encodes CASSLGKNLNNEQFF.

The sample holds many counts of this clone. The V call is TRBV6-1, the J call TRBJ1-2, with D perhaps TRBD1 (5 bases). The CDR3 contains 13 residues. Trimming left V 1 base short and J 11 bases short, with 14 bases between. In germline, CDR1 is MNHNS, CDR2 SASEGT. The CDR3 DNA sequence: TGTGCCAGCAGTGAAGTCGGGACCTTACTTTACACCTTC. Translation: CASSEVGTLLYTF.

The chain employs TRBV7-3 and TRBJ2-5, with D perhaps matching TRBD1 (7 bases). V lost 5 bases and J lost 7, with 17 bases in between. The length of the CDR3 is 14 residues. The V gene's germline CDR1 is SGHTA and CDR2 FQGTGA. For the CDR3, the DNA is TGTGCCAGCAGCCCAGGGGGGAGTCAGGTGACCCAGTACTTC. Translation gives CASSPGGSQVTQYF.

The V gene is TRBV7-9, the J gene TRBJ2-3; 7 bases line up with TRBD2. This CDR3 is built from 16 residues. The V gene's germline CDR1 is SEHNR and CDR2 FQNEAQ (reference sequence). The V segment lost 5 bases and the J segment 2 bases; nucleotides outside the gene matches: 10. The CDR3 spells CASSLSAGSYTDTQYF. The CDR3 region has the DNA TGTGCCAGCAGCCTTTCAGCGGGGAGTTACACAGATACGCAGTATTTT.

For this clone: Other nucleotide sequences in the sample specify the same CDR3. The gene calls are TRBV18 and TRBJ2-5; D gene unclear. Germline CDR1 reads KGHSH; CDR2 reads LQKENI. V was pared by 0 bases and J by 5 bases, with 7 bases between. The CDR3 extends over 13 amino acids. Here the CDR3 reads CASSPPSWETQYF. The CDR3 DNA reads TGTGCCAGCTCACCACCATCGTGGGAGACCCAGTACTTC.

The chain employs TRBV30 and TRBJ2-1; TRBD2 matches at 9 bases. This CDR3 comprises 13 residues. The germline V gene encodes CDR1 GTSNPN and CDR2 SVGIG (reference sequence). After removal of 4 bases from V and 7 bases from J, the junction contained 5 bases not matched to a gene. CDR3 nucleotides: TGTGCCTGGACACGCGGGGGGGCGAATGAGCAGTTCTTC. It is translated as CAWTRGGANEQFF.

This chain uses TRBV6-5 with TRBJ2-3; 7 bases are a match to TRBD1. The CDR3 contains 14 residues. Germline values: CDR1 MNHEY, CDR2 SVGAGI. V lost 7 bases and J lost 3; bases outside the gene matches: 7. The CDR3 protein is CASTRRQGTDTQYF. For the CDR3, the DNA is TGTGCCAGCACCCGACGACAGGGAACAGATACGCAGTATTTT.

V gene TRBV11-2 combines with J gene TRBJ2-1; 7 nucleotides align to TRBD2. The CDR3 runs 15 residues. Per germline, CDR1 SGHAT and CDR2 FQNNGV. Germline trimming cut 2 bases from V and 3 bases from J; bases unmatched to any gene: 4. The CDR3 region is CASSLKAGDYNEQFF. The CDR3 DNA reads as TGTGCCAGCAGCTTAAAGGCGGGAGACTACAATGAGCAGTTCTTC. The full variable domain, its missing parts supplied by reference TRBV11-2 and TRBJ2-1, is EAGVAQSPRYKIIEKRQSVAFWCNPISGHATLYWYQQILGQGPKLLIQFQNNGVVDDSQLPKDRFSAERLKGVDSTLKIQPAKLEDSAVYLCASSLKAGDYNEQFFGPGTRLTVL.

This clone was found a few times. The chain has TRBV2 and TRBJ1-1; the D gene is possibly TRBD1 (6 bases). The germline V gene encodes CDR1 SNHLY and CDR2 FYNNEI. This CDR3 spans 15 amino acids. Trimming cost V 0 bases and J 0 bases, with 8 bases left between them. CDR3 nucleotide sequence: TGTGCCAGCAGTGAAGCCCCAGGGGTGAACACTGAAGCTTTCTTT. Amino acid sequence: CASSEAPGVNTEAFF.

As regards this clone: Compared with germline, one end of the junction differs, possibly owing to a read error. The chain combines TRBV7-7 with TRBJ2-1; a possible D gene is TRBD2 (5 bases). The CDR3 length is 16 residues. Germline V gives CDR1 SSHAT, CDR2 FNYEAQ (reference sequence). CDR3 DNA sequence: TGTGCTAGCAGCTTAGGTACGGGATCGGCATACAATGAGCAGTTCTTC. The encoded protein is CASSLGTGSAYNEQFF.

This chain links TRBV30 with TRBJ2-1; D is unclear. This CDR3 region has 13 residues. CDR1 and CDR2 from the germline V gene are GTSNPN and SVGIG (reference sequence). As DNA, the CDR3 is TGTGCTGGAGAGTATAGCTCCTACAATGAGCAGTTCTTC. This codes for CAGEYSSYNEQFF.

The chain carries TRBV21-1 and TRBJ2-7; the table's D call of TRBD1 was not tested on the DNA. TRBV21-1 is recorded as a pseudogene. This CDR3 comprises 15 residues. The CDR3 sequence is CASSTRTGMDYEQYF. In DNA, the CDR3 is TGTGCCAGCAGCACCCGGACAGGGATGGATTACGAGCAGTACTTC.

V gene TRBV5-1 combines with J gene TRBJ2-5; 16 nucleotides match TRBD2. The CDR3 sequence is 16 residues long. The V and J ends lost 4 bases and 4 bases, in that order; junction bases with no gene match: 4. Germline CDR1 and CDR2: SGHRS and YFSETQ. CDR3 DNA sequence: TGCGCCAGCAGCCACGGGACTAGCGGGAGGGGAGAGACCCAGTACTTC. This gives the protein CASSHGTSGRGETQYF.

This sequence joins TRBV7-9 and TRBJ2-7; TRBD2 aligns across 9 bases. With V trimmed by 8 bases and J by 0 bases, 5 bases remained unmatched. The germline CDR1 and CDR2 sequences are SEHNR and FQNEAQ (reference sequence). The CDR3 is made up of 14 amino acids. CDR3 nucleotide sequence: TGTGCCAGCCTTGCGGGGGGGAGCTCCTACGAGCAGTACTTC. Encoded protein: CASLAGGSSYEQYF.

The V gene is TRBV11-2, the J gene TRBJ1-2, with no clear D. The CDR3 is 15 amino acids. The germline V gene encodes CDR1 SGHAT and CDR2 FQNNGV. The V and J ends lost 0 bases and 8 bases respectively, with 16 bases between them. CDR3 bases: TGTGCCAGCAGCTTAGACCCTGGACGGATTGGGGGCTACACCTTC. This gives the protein CASSLDPGRIGGYTF.

This clone was counted at least ten times. This chain uses TRBV18 with TRBJ1-4; no clear D. In germline, CDR1 is KGHSH, CDR2 LQKENI. This CDR3 has 17 amino acids. The V end was cut by 0 bases, the J end by 5 bases, with 16 bases between. CDR3 bases: TGTGCCAGCTCACCACCGGGCCTCAACGTAGCCAATGAAAAACTGTTTTTT. Its translation: CASSPPGLNVANEKLFF.

The chain uses TRBV27 and TRBJ1-6, with 11 bases lining up with TRBD1. The V segment lost 2 bases and the J segment 12 bases; nucleotides outside the gene matches: 3. This CDR3 contains 14 residues. Germline V CDR1 and CDR2: MNHEY, SMNVEV (reference sequence). CDR3 sequence: CASSLGTGGGPLHF. The CDR3 DNA is TGTGCCAGCAGTTTAGGGACAGGGGGTGGACCCCTCCACTTT.

This clone was recorded a few times. The CDR3 spells CASSQGQVGIYEQYF. The CDR3 bases are TGTGCCAGCAGTCAAGGACAGGTTGGGATCTACGAGCAGTACTTC. The chain employs TRBV6-6 and TRBJ2-7; 7 nucleotides line up with TRBD1. J was trimmed by 3 bases and V by 5 bases; bases with no gene match: 10. The CDR3 is 15 residues long. The germline gives CDR1 MNHNY, CDR2 SVGAGI (reference sequence).

The chain recombines TRBV29-1 with TRBJ2-7, with D possibly matching TRBD2 (5 bases). The CDR3 spans 14 residues. The V end was cut by 1 base, the J end by 5 bases, with 15 bases between. Germline V lookup: CDR1 SQVTM, CDR2 ANQGSEA. CDR3 nucleotide sequence: TGCAGCGTTGAAGGGGAGTCGAAAATGAACGAGCAGTACTTC. Translating gives CSVEGESKMNEQYF.

The gene calls are TRBV6-5 and TRBJ1-1; no clear D. CDR3 size: 11 residues. The germline V gene has CDR1 MNHEY and CDR2 SVGAGI. The V end lost 2 bases, the J end lost 7 bases, and 5 bases lay between the germline ends. For the CDR3, the DNA is TGTGCCAGCAGTTACGACGGTGAAGCTTTCTTT. Protein sequence: CASSYDGEAFF.

This clone was picked up one time. V and J are TRBV7-2 and TRBJ1-5; D gene unclear. Per germline, CDR1 SGHTA and CDR2 FQGNSA. This CDR3 has 15 amino acids. The germline V and J ends were trimmed by 5 bases and 0 bases, with 11 bases remaining between them. CDR3 amino acids: CASSPETSSNQPQHF. The DNA for the CDR3 is TGTGCCAGCAGCCCTGAGACATCTAGCAATCAGCCCCAGCATTTT.

A remark on this clone: The same CDR3 also results from other DNA sequences found in this sample. The chain employs TRBV6-1 and TRBJ2-5, with 11 nucleotides matching TRBD2. V trimming: 4 bases; J trimming: 2 bases; junction bases outside the gene matches: 6. This CDR3 contains 16 residues. Germline assignment: CDR1 MNHNS and CDR2 SASEGT. For the CDR3, the DNA is TGTGCCAGCAGTGTGGGTCCTAGCGGGGGGCAAGAGACCCAGTACTTC. Translating it yields CASSVGPSGGQETQYF.

V usage is TRBV15 and J usage is TRBJ1-2, with D unresolved. Germline values: CDR1 LNHNV, CDR2 YYDKDF (reference sequence). Trimming took off 5 bases at V and 7 bases at J, with 14 bases between the two ends. The CDR3 contains 13 residues. The CDR3 reads CATSERVNGGYTF. The CDR3 DNA is TGTGCCACCAGCGAGAGGGTAAATGGTGGCTACACCTTC.

This chain joins TRBV2 and TRBJ2-1; D uncertain. Germline V lookup: CDR1 SNHLY, CDR2 FYNNEI. Trimming pared 7 bases from V and 9 bases from J, leaving 13 bases between. The CDR3 totals 12 residues. The CDR3 nucleotides are TGTGCCAGCAAAAGGGAATCAATTGAGCAGTTCTTC. Its translation is CASKRESIEQFF.